The clone carrying this T cell receptor beta chain was observed many times. Breast cancer patients provided tissue from their axillary draining lymph nodes. J gave up 5 bases and V 2 bases, and 10 bases lay outside the gene matches. This CDR3 is built from 15 residues. Germline assignment: CDR1 DFQATT and CDR2 SNEGSKA (reference sequence). These data come from a study of breast tumors, draining lymph nodes, adjacent tissues. TCRdb reanalysed the multiplex PCR reads using MiXCR and keeps one entry per CDR3 protein. The table shows under 150,000 distinct CDR3 sequences, with 20% to 25% occurring only once.

This receptor was obtained from a female donor with breast cancer. Some clones in this sample may be carry-over from other donors' samples. The source material was axillary lymph node tissue. The chain has TRBV20-1 and TRBJ2-5; 8 bases line up with TRBD1. CDR3 sequence: CSARNRDRNSETQYF. For the CDR3, the DNA is TGCAGTGCTAGAAACCGGGACAGGAATTCGGAGACCCAGTACTTC.